The rows below give T cell receptor beta chains drawn from one sample of a study of vaccination effects on CD4 cells after COVID-19. Assay: immunoSEQ multiplex PCR; the TCRdb copy retains only in-frame clones and omits some. This table has tens of thousands of clones, about 74% appearing once. These receptors have no known antigen. The input for sequencing was CD4+ T cells from PBMCs cultured without peptide, taken before COVID-19 vaccination. The receptors come from a human donor who received a COVID-19 vaccine. Each CDR3 is given with its conserved first and last residue. The D gene is left open where the match is weak. The size of a clone is reported for some rows only, either as once, few or many, or as a class for expanded clones.

D: NA; V: TRBV19; size: NA; length: 11; J: TRBJ2-1; CDR3: CASRGGTLQFF; DNA: TGTGCCAGTAGAGGCGGGACTTTGCAGTTCTTC
D: NA; V: TRBV5-1; size: NA; length: 15; J: TRBJ1-2; CDR3: CASSLGSGTNYGYTF; DNA: TGCGCCAGCAGCTTGGGATCAGGTACTAACTATGGCTACACCTTC
D: TRBD2; V: TRBV19; size: NA; length: 15; J: TRBJ2-2; CDR3: CASRSGGFNTGELFF; DNA: TGTGCCAGTAGATCGGGGGGATTCAACACCGGGGAGCTGTTTTTT
D: NA; V: TRBV27; size: NA; length: 13; J: TRBJ2-5; CDR3: CASSRVRGETQYF; DNA: TGTGCCAGCAGTAGGGTCCGAGGAGAGACCCAGTACTTC
D: NA; V: TRBV5-1; size: once; length: 15; J: TRBJ2-5; CDR3: CASSRGGPIQETQYF; DNA: TGCGCCAGCAGCAGAGGAGGACCGATCCAAGAGACCCAGTACTTC
D: NA; V: TRBV30; size: NA; length: 14; J: TRBJ1-5; CDR3: CAWSVQDSNQPQHF; DNA: TGTGCCTGGAGTGTACAAGATAGCAATCAGCCCCAGCATTTT
D: NA; V: TRBV5-6; size: NA; length: 13; J: TRBJ1-6; CDR3: CASSLPAGSPLHF; DNA: TGTGCCAGCAGCCTTCCCGCAGGCTCACCCCTCCACTTT
D: NA; V: TRBV6-5; size: NA; length: 14; J: TRBJ1-2; CDR3: CASSYSGGTYGYTF; DNA: TGTGCCAGCAGTTACTCAGGAGGGACCTATGGCTACACCTTC
D: TRBD1; V: TRBV19; size: NA; length: 16; J: TRBJ1-6; CDR3: CASRLTGSSYNSPLHF; DNA: TGTGCCAGTAGACTGACAGGGAGCTCCTATAATTCACCCCTCCACTTT
D: NA; V: TRBV5-1; size: NA; length: 15; J: TRBJ2-1; CDR3: CASSLSGQRYNEQFF; DNA: TGCGCCAGCAGCTTGTCGGGACAAAGATACAATGAGCAGTTCTTC
D: NA; V: TRBV9; size: NA; length: 16; J: TRBJ1-4; CDR3: CASSSSAGVLNEKLFF; DNA: TGTGCCAGCAGCTCGTCCGCCGGGGTCTTAAATGAAAAACTGTTTTTT
D: TRBD2; V: TRBV4-3; size: NA; length: 18; J: TRBJ2-3; CDR3: CASSLRGTSGDSTDTQYF; DNA: TGCGCCAGCAGCCTCAGGGGGACTAGCGGGGACTCCACAGATACGCAGTATTTT
D: TRBD2; V: TRBV3-1/TRBV3-2; size: NA; length: 17; J: TRBJ2-5; CDR3: CASSQPNRGVVQETQYF; DNA: TGTGCCAGCAGCCAACCCAACCGGGGGGTTGTTCAAGAGACCCAGTACTTC
D: TRBD1; V: TRBV5-1; size: NA; length: 14; J: TRBJ1-4; CDR3: CASSYDRVGEKLFF; DNA: TGCGCCAGCAGTTATGACAGGGTGGGGGAAAAACTGTTTTTT
D: NA; V: TRBV6-5; size: NA; length: 16; J: TRBJ1-2; CDR3: CASSYSILGVEGGYTF; DNA: TGTGCCAGCAGTTACTCCATCCTAGGGGTGGAAGGTGGCTACACCTTC
D: TRBD1; V: TRBV28; size: NA; length: 16; J: TRBJ1-6; CDR3: CASSPSPGTEDSPLHF; DNA: TGTGCCAGCAGTCCAAGCCCCGGGACAGAGGATTCACCCCTCCACTTT
D: TRBD1; V: TRBV7-9; size: NA; length: 17; J: TRBJ1-6; CDR3: CASSLRAGGVDNSPLHF; DNA: TGTGCCAGCAGCTTACGGGCAGGGGGCGTTGATAATTCACCCCTCCACTTT
D: TRBD2; V: TRBV18; size: NA; length: 17; J: TRBJ2-5; CDR3: CASSPRTSGGGQETQYF; DNA: TGTGCCAGCTCCCCGAGGACTAGCGGGGGGGGCCAAGAGACCCAGTACTTC
D: NA; V: TRBV21-1; size: NA; length: 15; J: TRBJ1-5; CDR3: CARTRPTRGNQPQHF; DNA: TGTGCCAGAACCCGACCCACTCGGGGCAATCAGCCCCAGCATTTT
D: NA; V: TRBV9; size: few; length: 13; J: TRBJ2-3; CDR3: CASSVAFADTQYF; DNA: TGTGCCAGCAGCGTAGCTTTTGCAGATACGCAGTATTTT
D: NA; V: TRBV11-3; size: NA; length: 14; J: TRBJ2-2; CDR3: CASSFSGASGELFF; DNA: TGTGCCAGCAGCTTTTCGGGGGCCAGCGGGGAGCTGTTTTTT
D: NA; V: TRBV5-1; size: NA; length: 14; J: TRBJ1-4; CDR3: CASSEDTGREKLFF; DNA: TGCGCCAGCAGCGAAGATACAGGGAGGGAAAAACTGTTTTTT
D: TRBD1; V: TRBV7-2; size: NA; length: 16; J: TRBJ1-1; CDR3: CASSSSYRTGGTEAFF; DNA: TGTGCCAGCAGCTCGTCGTATCGGACAGGGGGCACTGAAGCTTTCTTT
D: NA; V: TRBV3-1/TRBV3-2; size: once; length: 14; J: TRBJ1-3; CDR3: CASSSTNSGNTIYF; DNA: TGTGCCAGCAGCTCCACCAACTCTGGAAACACCATATATTTT
D: NA; V: TRBV7-9; size: NA; length: 16; J: TRBJ2-1; CDR3: CASSPPGEGGLNEQFF; DNA: TGTGCCAGCAGCCCCCCCGGCGAAGGGGGTTTGAATGAGCAGTTCTTC
D: TRBD2; V: TRBV7-3; size: NA; length: 18; J: TRBJ2-2; CDR3: CASSYGLAGGPRTGELFF; DNA: TGTGCCAGCAGCTACGGACTAGCGGGGGGGCCGAGGACCGGGGAGCTGTTTTTT
D: TRBD1; V: TRBV6-4; size: NA; length: 15; J: TRBJ2-3; CDR3: CASSEGTGGTDTQYF; DNA: TGTGCCAGCAGTGAAGGGACAGGGGGCACAGATACGCAGTATTTT
D: NA; V: TRBV20-1; size: few; length: 11; J: TRBJ2-1; CDR3: CSARLGDEQFF; DNA: TGCAGTGCTAGACTAGGAGATGAGCAGTTCTTC
D: NA; V: TRBV27; size: once; length: 15; J: TRBJ2-6; CDR3: CASSSQGFGANVLTF; DNA: TGTGCCAGCAGTTCTCAGGGGTTTGGGGCCAACGTCCTGACTTTC
D: NA; V: TRBV12-3/TRBV12-4; size: NA; length: 12; J: TRBJ1-5; CDR3: CASRFLNQPQHF; DNA: TGTGCCAGCAGGTTCCTCAATCAGCCCCAGCATTTT
D: TRBD2; V: TRBV6-2/TRBV6-3; size: NA; length: 17; J: TRBJ2-3; CDR3: CASSYKASGGPRDTQYF; DNA: TGTGCCAGCAGTTACAAAGCTAGCGGGGGCCCACGAGATACGCAGTATTTT
D: TRBD1; V: TRBV9; size: NA; length: 15; J: TRBJ1-2; CDR3: CASSAQGAANYGYTF; DNA: TGTGCCAGCAGCGCCCAGGGGGCAGCTAACTATGGCTACACCTTC
D: NA; V: TRBV7-2; size: NA; length: 15; J: TRBJ1-2; CDR3: CASSLSRDFSYGYTF; DNA: TGTGCCAGCAGCTTAAGCAGGGACTTCTCCTATGGCTACACCTTC
D: TRBD1; V: TRBV10-3; size: NA; length: 15; J: TRBJ1-2; CDR3: CAIISDRGSNYGYTF; DNA: TGTGCCATCATTAGCGACAGGGGGTCAAACTATGGCTACACCTTC
D: NA; V: TRBV7-3; size: NA; length: 16; J: TRBJ2-3; CDR3: CASSLGTGQGRDTQYF; DNA: TGTGCCAGCAGCCTTGGGACCGGTCAAGGGAGAGATACGCAGTATTTT
D: TRBD2; V: TRBV7-9; size: NA; length: 16; J: TRBJ2-2; CDR3: CASSTGTSGGTGELFF; DNA: TGTGCCAGCAGCACTGGGACTAGCGGGGGAACCGGGGAGCTGTTTTTT
D: TRBD1; V: TRBV6-2/TRBV6-3; size: once; length: 16; J: TRBJ1-6; CDR3: CASSRDRSLPNSPLHF; DNA: TGTGCCAGCAGCCGGGACAGGAGTCTTCCTAATTCACCCCTCCACTTT
D: NA; V: TRBV14; size: NA; length: 15; J: TRBJ2-6; CDR3: CASSQAVTGANVLTF; DNA: TGTGCCAGCAGCCAAGCGGTCACTGGGGCCAACGTCCTGACTTTC
D: NA; V: TRBV5-1; size: NA; length: 15; J: TRBJ1-4; CDR3: CASSITGTTNEKLFF; DNA: TGCGCCAGCAGCATAACCGGGACAACAAATGAAAAACTGTTTTTT
D: NA; V: TRBV5-1; size: once; length: 13; J: TRBJ2-3; CDR3: CASSFGGADTQYF; DNA: TGCGCCAGCAGCTTTGGAGGGGCAGATACGCAGTATTTT
D: NA; V: TRBV6-4; size: NA; length: 14; J: TRBJ2-1; CDR3: CASSAQVGSNEQFF; DNA: TGTGCCAGCAGTGCTCAGGTGGGTTCCAATGAGCAGTTCTTC
D: NA; V: TRBV5-4; size: NA; length: 15; J: TRBJ2-6; CDR3: CASSSPGAGANVLTF; DNA: TGTGCCAGCAGCTCCCCAGGGGCTGGGGCCAACGTCCTGACTTTC
D: NA; V: TRBV6-5; size: NA; length: 16; J: TRBJ1-1; CDR3: CASSSRGGQWNTEAFF; DNA: TGTGCCAGCAGTTCTAGGGGCGGCCAATGGAACACTGAAGCTTTCTTT
D: NA; V: TRBV30; size: NA; length: 13; J: TRBJ2-3; CDR3: CASSFYDTDTQYF; DNA: TGTGCTTCAAGCTTTTACGACACAGATACGCAGTATTTT
D: NA; V: TRBV5-1; size: NA; length: 14; J: TRBJ1-3; CDR3: CASSSLDSGNTIYF; DNA: TGCGCCAGCAGCTCCCTTGACTCTGGAAACACCATATATTTT
D: NA; V: TRBV19; size: NA; length: 16; J: TRBJ1-5; CDR3: CASSMVGRGGRQPQHF; DNA: TGTGCCAGTAGTATGGTTGGTCGGGGAGGACGCCAGCCCCAGCATTTT
D: TRBD1; V: TRBV5-6; size: few; length: 15; J: TRBJ1-5; CDR3: CASSSAGTGDQPQHF; DNA: TGTGCCAGCAGCTCCGCCGGGACAGGAGATCAGCCCCAGCATTTT
D: TRBD1; V: TRBV4-1; size: NA; length: 15; J: TRBJ2-5; CDR3: CASSRQQGDQETQYF; DNA: TGCGCCAGCAGCCGGCAACAGGGGGACCAAGAGACCCAGTACTTC
D: TRBD2; V: TRBV5-6; size: NA; length: 17; J: TRBJ2-3; CDR3: CASSLVGSGGRVDTQYF; DNA: TGTGCCAGCAGCTTGGTGGGGAGCGGGGGGAGGGTAGATACGCAGTATTTT
D: NA; V: TRBV19; size: few; length: 14; J: TRBJ1-1; CDR3: CASSPSGFGTEAFF; DNA: TGTGCCAGTAGTCCCTCAGGGTTCGGCACTGAAGCTTTCTTT
D: TRBD1; V: TRBV10-3; size: NA; length: 14; J: TRBJ1-4; CDR3: CAISTTGGSEKLFF; DNA: TGTGCCATCAGTACGACAGGGGGGAGTGAAAAACTGTTTTTT
D: NA; V: TRBV3-1/TRBV3-2; size: NA; length: 14; J: TRBJ2-2; CDR3: CASSPIANTGELFF; DNA: TGTGCCAGCAGCCCCATCGCGAACACCGGGGAGCTGTTTTTT
D: NA; V: TRBV5-1; size: NA; length: 15; J: TRBJ2-1; CDR3: CASSLVRTENNEQFF; DNA: TGCGCCAGCAGCTTGGTTCGGACAGAGAACAATGAGCAGTTCTTC
D: NA; V: TRBV5-1; size: NA; length: 10; J: TRBJ2-3; CDR3: CASSLDTQYF; DNA: TGCGCCAGCAGCTTAGATACGCAGTATTTT